This is a list of T cell receptor beta chains from one sample in a study of T cell clonotyping in hematopoietic cell transplantation. The method was immunoSEQ multiplex PCR; TCRdb's version includes in-frame clones alone and lacks a portion of them. The sample shows 20,000 to 30,000 clones, 80% to 90% of them seen only once. Here the sequenced sample was peripheral blood mononuclear cells, taken before stem cell transplant. Source of these receptors: a woman in her sixties or seventies with acute myeloid leukemia. Some clones in this sample may be carry-over from other donors' samples. Each CDR3 is given with its conserved first and last residue. Fields, in order: J gene, V gene, D gene, CDR3 length, clone size, CDR3 protein, CDR3 DNA. The D gene is left open where the match is weak. Not every row has a clone size; where given, it reads once, few, many or a size class.

J gene: TRBJ2-3; V gene: TRBV5-1; D gene: NA; CDR3 length: 15; clone size: NA; CDR3 protein: CASSLASGPADTQYF; CDR3 DNA: TGCGCCAGCAGCTTGGCCTCAGGGCCGGCAGATACGCAGTATTTT
J gene: TRBJ1-2; V gene: TRBV5-4; D gene: TRBD1; CDR3 length: 12; clone size: NA; CDR3 protein: CASSRTGEGYTF; CDR3 DNA: TGTGCCAGCAGCCGGACAGGGGAAGGCTACACCTTC
J gene: TRBJ1-2; V gene: TRBV14; D gene: NA; CDR3 length: 12; clone size: NA; CDR3 protein: CASSPSSYGYTF; CDR3 DNA: TGTGCCAGCAGCCCCTCTTCCTATGGCTACACCTTC
J gene: TRBJ2-2; V gene: TRBV5-6; D gene: TRBD1; CDR3 length: 15; clone size: NA; CDR3 protein: CASSVDRGLAGELFF; CDR3 DNA: TGTGCCAGCAGCGTGGACAGGGGGCTCGCCGGGGAGCTGTTTTTT
J gene: TRBJ1-2; V gene: TRBV4-3; D gene: NA; CDR3 length: 15; clone size: NA; CDR3 protein: CASSQTSGTAQGYTF; CDR3 DNA: TGCGCCAGCAGCCAAACCTCCGGGACGGCCCAAGGCTACACCTTC
J gene: TRBJ1-1; V gene: TRBV5-1; D gene: TRBD1; CDR3 length: 12; clone size: NA; CDR3 protein: CASSLAGTGAFF; CDR3 DNA: TGCGCCAGCAGCTTGGCCGGGACAGGGGCTTTCTTT
J gene: TRBJ2-7; V gene: TRBV5-1; D gene: NA; CDR3 length: 12; clone size: NA; CDR3 protein: CASSYDSYEQYF; CDR3 DNA: TGCGCCAGCAGTTATGACAGCTACGAGCAGTACTTC
J gene: TRBJ1-2; V gene: TRBV19; D gene: TRBD1; CDR3 length: 15; clone size: NA; CDR3 protein: CASSSQGQEVNGYTF; CDR3 DNA: TGTGCCAGTAGTTCCCAGGGACAGGAGGTAAATGGCTACACCTTC
J gene: TRBJ2-7; V gene: TRBV4-3; D gene: TRBD2; CDR3 length: 14; clone size: NA; CDR3 protein: CASSPLAGEYEQYF; CDR3 DNA: TGCGCCAGCAGCCCCCTGGCGGGAGAGTACGAGCAGTACTTC
J gene: TRBJ2-2; V gene: TRBV5-1; D gene: NA; CDR3 length: 15; clone size: NA; CDR3 protein: CASSLGASNTGELFF; CDR3 DNA: TGCGCCAGCAGCTTGGGGGCATCGAACACCGGGGAGCTGTTTTTT
J gene: TRBJ1-1; V gene: TRBV4-1; D gene: NA; CDR3 length: 14; clone size: NA; CDR3 protein: CASSPTQGNTEAFF; CDR3 DNA: TGCGCCAGCAGCCCTACCCAGGGGAACACTGAAGCTTTCTTT
J gene: TRBJ1-2; V gene: TRBV19; D gene: NA; CDR3 length: 13; clone size: NA; CDR3 protein: CASSMARGRSYTF; CDR3 DNA: TGTGCCAGTAGTATGGCGCGGGGTCGGAGCTACACCTTC
J gene: TRBJ2-1; V gene: TRBV6-4; D gene: NA; CDR3 length: 15; clone size: NA; CDR3 protein: CASSDSQDSYNEQFF; CDR3 DNA: TGTGCCAGCAGTGACTCACAGGACTCCTACAATGAGCAGTTCTTC
J gene: TRBJ2-2; V gene: TRBV6-6; D gene: NA; CDR3 length: 15; clone size: NA; CDR3 protein: CASSRWVGPTGELFF; CDR3 DNA: TGTGCCAGCAGTCGTTGGGTAGGCCCAACCGGGGAGCTGTTTTTT
J gene: TRBJ2-7; V gene: TRBV7-2; D gene: TRBD2; CDR3 length: 17; clone size: NA; CDR3 protein: CASSLVPSGRLPYEQYF; CDR3 DNA: TGTGCCAGCAGCTTAGTCCCTAGCGGGAGACTTCCCTACGAGCAGTACTTC
J gene: TRBJ2-7; V gene: TRBV5-8; D gene: TRBD1; CDR3 length: 15; clone size: once; CDR3 protein: CASSLSWDRGHEQYF; CDR3 DNA: TGTGCCAGCAGCTTGTCCTGGGACAGGGGTCACGAGCAGTACTTC
J gene: TRBJ1-3; V gene: TRBV28; D gene: NA; CDR3 length: 17; clone size: NA; CDR3 protein: CASRPHQGPPGGNTIYF; CDR3 DNA: TGTGCCAGCAGACCTCACCAGGGACCGCCGGGGGGAAACACCATATATTTT
J gene: TRBJ1-2; V gene: TRBV5-4; D gene: NA; CDR3 length: 13; clone size: once; CDR3 protein: CASSPIGTYGYTF; CDR3 DNA: TGTGCCAGCAGCCCTATCGGGACATATGGCTACACCTTC
J gene: TRBJ1-6; V gene: TRBV2; D gene: NA; CDR3 length: 14; clone size: NA; CDR3 protein: CASIPTEGRSPLHF; CDR3 DNA: TGTGCCAGCATCCCGACGGAAGGTCGTTCACCCCTCCACTTT
J gene: TRBJ2-2; V gene: TRBV5-1; D gene: NA; CDR3 length: 15; clone size: NA; CDR3 protein: CASSLGGPNAGELFF; CDR3 DNA: TGCGCCAGCAGCTTGGGAGGTCCCAACGCCGGGGAGCTGTTTTTT
J gene: TRBJ1-1; V gene: TRBV5-1; D gene: NA; CDR3 length: 13; clone size: NA; CDR3 protein: CASSSAGWGEAFF; CDR3 DNA: TGCGCCAGCAGCAGTGCAGGGTGGGGTGAAGCTTTCTTT
J gene: TRBJ1-2; V gene: TRBV27; D gene: NA; CDR3 length: 14; clone size: NA; CDR3 protein: CASRPTGNNYGYTF; CDR3 DNA: TGTGCCAGCAGGCCGACAGGCAATAACTATGGCTACACCTTC
J gene: TRBJ1-1; V gene: TRBV6-5; D gene: NA; CDR3 length: 13; clone size: NA; CDR3 protein: CASSSRGNTEAFF; CDR3 DNA: TGTGCCAGCAGTTCCAGGGGAAACACTGAAGCTTTCTTT
J gene: TRBJ2-2; V gene: TRBV6-5; D gene: NA; CDR3 length: 15; clone size: NA; CDR3 protein: CASSYYGVETGELFF; CDR3 DNA: TGTGCCAGCAGTTACTACGGGGTGGAAACCGGGGAGCTGTTTTTT
J gene: TRBJ1-2; V gene: TRBV6-5; D gene: NA; CDR3 length: 13; clone size: NA; CDR3 protein: CASKGGIGLGYTF; CDR3 DNA: TGTGCCAGCAAGGGGGGGATTGGACTTGGCTACACCTTC
J gene: TRBJ2-7; V gene: TRBV5-1; D gene: TRBD1; CDR3 length: 15; clone size: NA; CDR3 protein: CASSLGQGWVYGQYF; CDR3 DNA: TGCGCCAGCAGCTTGGGACAGGGATGGGTTTACGGGCAGTACTTC
J gene: TRBJ2-3; V gene: TRBV12-5; D gene: NA; CDR3 length: 16; clone size: once; CDR3 protein: CASGLGGQSHTDTQYF; CDR3 DNA: TGTGCTAGTGGTTTGGGGGGCCAATCCCACACAGATACGCAGTATTTT